The present T cell receptor (beta chain) was sequenced within a study of memory B cells and T cells in multiple sclerosis. Study-wide results and caveats: Shared clonotype counts depended on differing compartment clone-set sizes and were normalized.

On this clone: Its antigen is unknown.

Data came from immunoSEQ multiplex PCR; TCRdb stores just in-frame clones and leaves some out. Of 46,000 or so clones listed, around 79% are singletons. After stimulus-free culture, autoproliferating CFSE-dim and non-proliferating CFSE-high T cells were sequenced separately. Roughly 5x10^7 CFSE-labeled PBMCs were cultured six to eight days unstimulated, then replicate wells were pooled. The sample taken for sequencing was PBMCs from blood kept in culture. The origin of this receptor is a human donor with multiple sclerosis.

The CDR3 coding sequence is TGTGCCAGCAGCCTAGGGTCTTCTTATGGCTACACCTTC. Its protein product is CASSLGSSYGYTF. V gene TRBV6-5 combines with J gene TRBJ1-2; D ambiguous. CDR3 size: 13 residues. Germline V CDR1 and CDR2: MNHEY, SVGAGI. V gave up 6 bases and J gave up 5 bases, with 13 bases separating them.